Listed here are 8 T cell receptor beta chains from one sample, sequenced in a study of blood T cell repertoires in COVID-19. Data came from immunoSEQ multiplex PCR; TCRdb stores just in-frame clones and leaves some out. The data contain some 87,000 clones, roughly nine tenths of them singletons. The sample consisted of peripheral blood. Receptors were obtained from a woman aged 70-85 years with acute or convalescent COVID-19.

The J gene is TRBJ1-2, the V gene TRBV11-2; possibly TRBD1 for D (6 bases). Trimming removed 4 bases at V and 3 bases at J, with 21 bases between. Per germline, CDR1 SGHAT and CDR2 FQNNGV. The CDR3 totals 17 residues. The CDR3 nucleotides read TGTGCCAGCAGCTCGACCCTCAAAGGACAGATTGACTATGGCTACACCTTC. Its translation is CASSSTLKGQIDYGYTF.

The rearrangement joins TRBV19 to TRBJ2-3; D is perhaps TRBD1 (6 bases). CDR3 length equals 16 residues. Germline CDR1 and CDR2: LNHDA and SQIVND (reference sequence). V was cut by 6 bases and J by 2 bases, with 18 bases left in between. CDR3 in amino acids: CASSPEQGLITDTQYF. The CDR3 bases are TGTGCCAGTAGCCCTGAGCAGGGGCTTATCACAGATACGCAGTATTTT.

This rearrangement joins TRBV20-1 to TRBJ2-1; weak D call: TRBD2 (6 bases). The length of the CDR3 is 13 residues. Trimming left V 3 bases short and J 5 bases short, with 11 bases between. The germline V gene has CDR1 DFQATT and CDR2 SNEGSKA (reference sequence). CDR3: CSASKGGNNEQFF. CDR3 coding DNA: TGCAGTGCTAGTAAGGGAGGAAACAATGAGCAGTTCTTC.

This rearrangement joins TRBV2 to TRBJ2-4, with 8 bases aligning to TRBD2. With 3 bases clipped from V and 2 bases from J, the junction kept 6 bases outside the gene matches. Germline lookup yields CDR1 SNHLY and CDR2 FYNNEI. The CDR3 runs 16 residues. CDR3 nucleotide sequence: TGTGCCAGCAGTGATCTGGCGGGGGGTCCCAAAAACATTCAGTACTTC. Translated: CASSDLAGGPKNIQYF.

This clone was observed a handful of times. The chain carries TRBV7-8 and TRBJ2-7; TRBD1 is a possible D gene (6 bases). Germline loops: CDR1 SGHVS, CDR2 FQNEAQ. The germline V and J ends were trimmed by 5 bases and 0 bases, with 11 bases remaining between them. CDR3 length: 14 amino acids. CDR3 residues: CASSLQGTSYEQYF. CDR3 in DNA: TGTGCCAGCAGCCTACAGGGAACCTCCTACGAGCAGTACTTC.

J is TRBJ1-5 and V is TRBV20-1; D is perhaps TRBD1 (5 bases). This CDR3 contains 13 residues. V lost 6 bases and J lost 3, with 12 bases in between. In germline, CDR1 is DFQATT, CDR2 SNEGSKA (reference sequence). CDR3 sequence: CSASGGVNQPQHF. Here the CDR3 DNA reads TGCAGTGCGAGTGGGGGGGTCAATCAGCCCCAGCATTTT.

The chain recombines TRBV6-2 or TRBV6-3 with TRBJ2-1; D gene uncertain. V lost 7 bases, J lost 0 bases, and 13 bases lay in between. The CDR3 has 15 amino acids. CDR1 MNHEY and CDR2 SVGEGT come from the germline V gene. For the CDR3, the DNA is TGTGCCAGCACCCCCGAGGTGTCCTCCTACAATGAGCAGTTCTTC. This translates into CASTPEVSSYNEQFF.

The V call is TRBV27, the J call TRBJ2-1; 11 bases map to TRBD2. J lost 2 bases, V lost 6 bases, and 3 bases had no gene match. The CDR3 is made up of 15 amino acids. Germline V gene lookup returns CDR1 MNHEY and CDR2 SMNVEV (reference sequence). CDR3 sequence (DNA): TGTGCCAGCAGATTAGCGGGAGGGACCTACAATGAGCAGTTCTTC. Translating it yields CASRLAGGTYNEQFF.